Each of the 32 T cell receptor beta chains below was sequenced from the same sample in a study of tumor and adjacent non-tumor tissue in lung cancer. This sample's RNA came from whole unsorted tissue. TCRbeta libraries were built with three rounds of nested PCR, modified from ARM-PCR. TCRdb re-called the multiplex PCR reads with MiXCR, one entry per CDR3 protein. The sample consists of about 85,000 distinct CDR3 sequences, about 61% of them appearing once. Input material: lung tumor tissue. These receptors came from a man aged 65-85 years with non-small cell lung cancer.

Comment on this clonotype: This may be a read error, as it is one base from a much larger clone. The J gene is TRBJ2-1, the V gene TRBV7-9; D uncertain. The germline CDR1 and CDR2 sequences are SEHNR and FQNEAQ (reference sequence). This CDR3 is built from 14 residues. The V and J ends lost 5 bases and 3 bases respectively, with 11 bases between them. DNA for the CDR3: TGTGCCAGCAGCCTTTCTACAGTCTACAATGAGCAGTTCTTC. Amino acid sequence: CASSLSTVYNEQFF.

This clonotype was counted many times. The CDR3 nucleotides are TGTGCCAGCAGTGCCTTATCCTATGGCTACACCTTC. The encoded protein is CASSALSYGYTF. The rearrangement links TRBV6-1 to TRBJ1-2; D gene unclear. The V gene lost 4 bases and the J gene lost 4 bases, with 7 bases spanning the gap. The CDR3 has 12 residues. The germline CDR1 and CDR2 sequences are MNHNS and SASEGT.

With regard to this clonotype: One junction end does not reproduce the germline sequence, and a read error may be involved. The CDR3 DNA reads as TGTGCCACCAGTAGAGCGGGAGGCATGTACGAACAGTACTTC. Translation gives CATSRAGGMYEQYF. The V call is TRBV11-2, the J call TRBJ2-7; TRBD2 matches 9 bases. CDR1 is SGHAT and CDR2 is FQNNGV in the germline V gene. The CDR3 covers 14 residues.

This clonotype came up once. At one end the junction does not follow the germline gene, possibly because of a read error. CDR3 DNA: TGCAGCGTTGGTCTTACGGGGCCTGAAGCTTTCTTC. This encodes CSVGLTGPEAFF. The chain couples TRBV29-1 to TRBJ1-1; TRBD1 is a possible D gene (5 bases). Germline CDR1 SQVTM, CDR2 ANQGSEA. The CDR3 has 12 residues.

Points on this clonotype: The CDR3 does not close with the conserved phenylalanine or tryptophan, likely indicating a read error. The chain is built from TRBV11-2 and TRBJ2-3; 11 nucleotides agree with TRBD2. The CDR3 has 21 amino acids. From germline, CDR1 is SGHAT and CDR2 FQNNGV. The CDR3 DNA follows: TGTACCAGCGGCTTTCGCGGACCGGGACAGTCCCGACTAGCGGGGCTGAATACGCAGTATTAT. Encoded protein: CTSGFRGPGQSRLAGLNTQYY.

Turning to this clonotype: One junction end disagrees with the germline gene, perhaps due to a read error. In DNA, the CDR3 is TGCGCCAGCAGCCAAGATTACCAAGGGAACACTGAGGCTTCCTTT. Amino acids: CASSQDYQGNTEASF. The rearrangement links TRBV4-1 to TRBJ1-1; no definite D call. Germline CDR1 and CDR2: MGHRA and YSYEKL. The CDR3 runs 15 residues.

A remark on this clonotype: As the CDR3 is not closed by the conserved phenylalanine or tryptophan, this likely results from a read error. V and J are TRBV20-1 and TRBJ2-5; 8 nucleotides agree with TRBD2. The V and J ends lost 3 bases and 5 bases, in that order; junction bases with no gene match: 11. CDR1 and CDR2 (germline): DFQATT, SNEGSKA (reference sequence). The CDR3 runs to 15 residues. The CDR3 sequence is CSASEEAGVGETQYL. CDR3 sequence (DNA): TGCAGTGCTAGTGAAGAAGCGGGGGTCGGGGAGACCCAGTACCTC.

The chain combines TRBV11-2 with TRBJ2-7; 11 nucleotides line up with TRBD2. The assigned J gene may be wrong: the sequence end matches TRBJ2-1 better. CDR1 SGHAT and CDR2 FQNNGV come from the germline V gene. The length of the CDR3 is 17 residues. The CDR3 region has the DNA TGTGCCAGCAGCTTAAATGCGGGACTAGCGGAAGTTCGCGAGCAGTTCTTC. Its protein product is CASSLNAGLAEVREQFF.

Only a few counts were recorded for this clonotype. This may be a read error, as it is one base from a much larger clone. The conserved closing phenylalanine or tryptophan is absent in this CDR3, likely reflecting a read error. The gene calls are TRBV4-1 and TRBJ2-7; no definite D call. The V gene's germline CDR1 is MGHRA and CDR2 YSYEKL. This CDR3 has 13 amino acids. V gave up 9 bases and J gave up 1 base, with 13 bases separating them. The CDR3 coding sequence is TGCGCCAGTTCTTACCTAAAATCCTACGAGCAGTACCTC. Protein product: CASSYLKSYEQYL.

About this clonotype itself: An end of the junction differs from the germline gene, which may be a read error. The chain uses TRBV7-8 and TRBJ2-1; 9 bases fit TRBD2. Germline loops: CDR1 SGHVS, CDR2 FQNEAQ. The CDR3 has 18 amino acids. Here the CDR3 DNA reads TGTGCCAGCAGTTTAGCAAGGTTACAGCGGGAGGAGGACAATGAGCAGTCCTTT. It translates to CASSLARLQREEDNEQSF. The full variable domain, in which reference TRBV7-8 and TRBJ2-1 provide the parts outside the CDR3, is GAGVSQSPRYKVAKRGQDVALRCDPISGHVSLFWYQQALGQGPEFLTYFQNEAQLDKSGLPSDRFFAERPEGSVSTLKIQRTQQEDSAVYLCASSLARLQREEDNEQSFGPGTRLTVL.

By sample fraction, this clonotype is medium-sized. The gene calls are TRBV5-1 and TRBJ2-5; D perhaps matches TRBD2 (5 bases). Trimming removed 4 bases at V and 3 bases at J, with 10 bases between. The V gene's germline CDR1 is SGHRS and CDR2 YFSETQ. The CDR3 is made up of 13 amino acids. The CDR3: CASSRSGEETQYF. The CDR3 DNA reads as TGCGCCAGCAGCCGGTCCGGGGAAGAGACCCAGTACTTC.

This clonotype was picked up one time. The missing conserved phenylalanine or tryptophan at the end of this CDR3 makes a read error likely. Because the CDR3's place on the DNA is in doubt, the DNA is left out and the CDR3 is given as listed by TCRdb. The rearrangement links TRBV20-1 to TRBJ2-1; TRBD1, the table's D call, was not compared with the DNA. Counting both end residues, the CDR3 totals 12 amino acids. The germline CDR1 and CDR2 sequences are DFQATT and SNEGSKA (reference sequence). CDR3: CSAGRQYNEHFI.

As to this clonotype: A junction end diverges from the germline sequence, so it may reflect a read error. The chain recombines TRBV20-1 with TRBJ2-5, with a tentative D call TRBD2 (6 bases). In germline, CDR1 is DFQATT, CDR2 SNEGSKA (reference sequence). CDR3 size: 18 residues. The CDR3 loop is CSARDTMRGAGYGETKYF. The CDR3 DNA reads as TGCAGTGCTAGAGATACGATGAGAGGCGCGGGGTACGGCGAGACCAAGTACTTC.

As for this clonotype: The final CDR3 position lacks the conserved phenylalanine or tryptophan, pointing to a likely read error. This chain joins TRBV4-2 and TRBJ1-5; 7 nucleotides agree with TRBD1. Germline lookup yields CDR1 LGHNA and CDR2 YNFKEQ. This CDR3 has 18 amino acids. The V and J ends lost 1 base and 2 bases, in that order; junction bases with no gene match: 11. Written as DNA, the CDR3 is TGTGCCAGCAGCCAAGGGAGGATACAGGGGATGGGCAATCAGCCCCAGCATCTT. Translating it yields CASSQGRIQGMGNQPQHL.

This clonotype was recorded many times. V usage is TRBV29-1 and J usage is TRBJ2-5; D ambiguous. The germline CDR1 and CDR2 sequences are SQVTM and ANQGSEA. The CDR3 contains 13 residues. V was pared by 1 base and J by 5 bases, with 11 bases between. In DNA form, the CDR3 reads TGCAGCGTTGAAGGAAGAGGCATGGAGACCCAGTACTTC. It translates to CSVEGRGMETQYF.

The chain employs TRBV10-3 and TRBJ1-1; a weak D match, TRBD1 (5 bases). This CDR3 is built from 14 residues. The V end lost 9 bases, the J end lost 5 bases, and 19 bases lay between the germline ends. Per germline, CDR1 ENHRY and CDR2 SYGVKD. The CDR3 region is CAIRKGRVYTEAFF. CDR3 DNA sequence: TGTGCCATTAGGAAGGGCAGGGTGTATACTGAAGCTTTCTTT.

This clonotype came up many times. In DNA, the CDR3 is TGTGCCAGCAGTCTCACAGGGGGCTTGGTTTCACCCCTCCACTTT. Its translation: CASSLTGGLVSPLHF. The chain employs TRBV28 and TRBJ1-6; 9 positions match TRBD1. Germline assignment: CDR1 MDHEN and CDR2 SYDVKM. The CDR3 length is 15 residues. Trimming cost V 5 bases and J 9 bases; bases outside gene matches: 8. Full variable domain (outside the CDR3, taken from reference TRBV28 and TRBJ1-6): DVKVTQSSRYLVKRTGEKVFLECVQDMDHENMFWYRQDPGLGLRLIYFSYDVKMKEKGDIPEGYSVSREKKERFSLILESASTNQTSMYLCASSLTGGLVSPLHFGNGTRLTVT.

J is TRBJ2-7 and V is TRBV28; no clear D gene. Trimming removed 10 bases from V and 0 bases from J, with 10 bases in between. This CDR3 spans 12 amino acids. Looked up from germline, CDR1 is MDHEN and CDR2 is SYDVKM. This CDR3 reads CANRYSSYEQYF. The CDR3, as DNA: TGTGCCAACAGATACAGCTCCTACGAGCAGTACTTC.

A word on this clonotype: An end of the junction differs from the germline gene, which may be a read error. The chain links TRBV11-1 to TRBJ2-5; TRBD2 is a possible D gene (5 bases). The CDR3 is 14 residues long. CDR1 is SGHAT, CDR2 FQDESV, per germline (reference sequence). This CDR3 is CARSLVTRQETQYF. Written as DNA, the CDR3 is TGTGCCAGAAGCTTAGTCACTAGACAAGAGACCCAGTACTTC.

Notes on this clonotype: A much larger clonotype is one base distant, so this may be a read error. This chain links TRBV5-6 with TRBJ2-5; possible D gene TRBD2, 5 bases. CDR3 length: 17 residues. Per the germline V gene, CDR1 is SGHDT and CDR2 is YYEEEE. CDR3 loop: CANSSRTGEKQQETQYF. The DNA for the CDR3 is TGTGCCAACAGCTCCCGGACTGGGGAGAAGCAGCAAGAGACCCAGTACTTC.

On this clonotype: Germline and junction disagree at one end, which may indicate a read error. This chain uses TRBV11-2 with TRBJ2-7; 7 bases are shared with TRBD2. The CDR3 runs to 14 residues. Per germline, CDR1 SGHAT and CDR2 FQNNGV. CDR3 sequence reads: CASNLERGSIERYF. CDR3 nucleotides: TGTGCCAGCAACTTAGAGCGGGGTTCAATCGAGCGGTACTTC.

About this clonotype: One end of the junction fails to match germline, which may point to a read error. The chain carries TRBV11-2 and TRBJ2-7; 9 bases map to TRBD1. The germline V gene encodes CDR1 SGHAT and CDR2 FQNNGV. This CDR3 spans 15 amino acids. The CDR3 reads CASSLEGQGTYVQYF. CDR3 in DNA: TGTGCCAGCAGTTTAGAGGGACAGGGTACCTACGTGCAGTACTTC.

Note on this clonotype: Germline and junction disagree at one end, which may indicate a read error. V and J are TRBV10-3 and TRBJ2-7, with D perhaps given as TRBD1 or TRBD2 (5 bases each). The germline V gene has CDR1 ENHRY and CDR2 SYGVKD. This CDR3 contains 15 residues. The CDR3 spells CTTSEPGDGSYEQYF. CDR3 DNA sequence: TGTACCACCAGTGAGCCTGGGGACGGTTCCTATGAGCAGTACTTC.

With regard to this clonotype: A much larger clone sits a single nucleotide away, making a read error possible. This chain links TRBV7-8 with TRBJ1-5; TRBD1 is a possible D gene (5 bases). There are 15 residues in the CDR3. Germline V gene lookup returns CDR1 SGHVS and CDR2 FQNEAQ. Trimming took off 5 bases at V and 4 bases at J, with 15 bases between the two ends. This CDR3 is CASSRRDRRNQPQHF. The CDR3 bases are TGTGCCAGCAGCCGACGGGACCGCCGGAATCAGCCCCAGCATTTT.

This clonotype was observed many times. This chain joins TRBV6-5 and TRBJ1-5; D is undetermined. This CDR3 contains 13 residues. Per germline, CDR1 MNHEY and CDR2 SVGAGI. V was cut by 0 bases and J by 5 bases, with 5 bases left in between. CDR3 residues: CASSYSAYQPQHF. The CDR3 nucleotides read TGTGCCAGCAGTTACTCAGCCTATCAGCCCCAGCATTTT.

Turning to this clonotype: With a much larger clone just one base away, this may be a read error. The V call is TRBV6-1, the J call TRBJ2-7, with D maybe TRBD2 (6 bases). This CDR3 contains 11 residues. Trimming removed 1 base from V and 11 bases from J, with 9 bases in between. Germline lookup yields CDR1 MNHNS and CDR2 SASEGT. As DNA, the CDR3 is TGTGCCAGCAGTGAAGGCGGGGTGAAGTACTTC. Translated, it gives CASSEGGVKYF.

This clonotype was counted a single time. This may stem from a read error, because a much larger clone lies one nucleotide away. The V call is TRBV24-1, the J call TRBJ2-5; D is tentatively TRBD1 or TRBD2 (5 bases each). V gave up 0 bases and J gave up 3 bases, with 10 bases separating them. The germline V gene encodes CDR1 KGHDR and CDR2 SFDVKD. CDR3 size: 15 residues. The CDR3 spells CATSDLEGFEETQYF. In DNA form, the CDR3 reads TGTGCCACCAGTGATTTGGAGGGGTTCGAAGAGACCCAGTACTTC.

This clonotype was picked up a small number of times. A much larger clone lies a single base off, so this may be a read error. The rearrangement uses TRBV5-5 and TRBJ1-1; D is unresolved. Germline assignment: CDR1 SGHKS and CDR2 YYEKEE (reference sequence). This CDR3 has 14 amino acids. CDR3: CVSSLAGVSAEAFF. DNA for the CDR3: TGTGTCAGCAGCTTGGCCGGGGTGAGCGCTGAAGCTTTCTTT.

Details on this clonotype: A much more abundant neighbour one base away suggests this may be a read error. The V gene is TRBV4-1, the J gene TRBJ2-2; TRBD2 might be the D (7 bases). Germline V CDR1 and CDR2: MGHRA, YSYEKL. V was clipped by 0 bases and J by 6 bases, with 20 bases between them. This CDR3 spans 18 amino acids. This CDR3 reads CASSQDWGAGGGSGELFF. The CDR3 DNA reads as TGCGCCAGCAGCCAAGATTGGGGGGCTGGCGGGGGCTCCGGGGAGCTGTTTTTT.

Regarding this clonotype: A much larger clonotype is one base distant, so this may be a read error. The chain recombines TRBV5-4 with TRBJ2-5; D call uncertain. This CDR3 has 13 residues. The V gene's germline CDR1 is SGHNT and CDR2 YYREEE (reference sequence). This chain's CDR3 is CASSSPGLETQHF. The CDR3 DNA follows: TGTGCCAGCAGCTCGCCAGGCTTGGAGACCCAGCACTTC. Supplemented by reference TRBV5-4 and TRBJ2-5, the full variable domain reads ETGVTQSPTHLIKTRGQQVTLRCSSQSGHNTVSWYQQALGQGPQFIFQYYREEENGRGNFPPRFSGLQFPNYSSELNVNALELDDSALYLCASSSPGLETQHFGPGTRLLVL.

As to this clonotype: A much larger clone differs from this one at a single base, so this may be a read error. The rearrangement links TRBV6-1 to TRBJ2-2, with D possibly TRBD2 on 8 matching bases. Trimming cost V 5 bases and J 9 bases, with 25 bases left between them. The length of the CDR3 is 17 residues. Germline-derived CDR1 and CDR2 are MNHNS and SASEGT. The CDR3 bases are TGTGCCAGCAGTCCAGCCGGGAGGGGGCAAAGGACCTGGGAGCTGTTTTTT. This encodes CASSPAGRGQRTWELFF.

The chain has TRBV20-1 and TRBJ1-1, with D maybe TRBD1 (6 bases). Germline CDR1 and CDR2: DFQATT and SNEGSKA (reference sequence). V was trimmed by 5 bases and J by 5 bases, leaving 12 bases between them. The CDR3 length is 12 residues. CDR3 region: CSAAQGRTEAFF. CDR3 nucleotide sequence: TGCAGTGCTGCCCAGGGGCGAACTGAAGCTTTCTTT.